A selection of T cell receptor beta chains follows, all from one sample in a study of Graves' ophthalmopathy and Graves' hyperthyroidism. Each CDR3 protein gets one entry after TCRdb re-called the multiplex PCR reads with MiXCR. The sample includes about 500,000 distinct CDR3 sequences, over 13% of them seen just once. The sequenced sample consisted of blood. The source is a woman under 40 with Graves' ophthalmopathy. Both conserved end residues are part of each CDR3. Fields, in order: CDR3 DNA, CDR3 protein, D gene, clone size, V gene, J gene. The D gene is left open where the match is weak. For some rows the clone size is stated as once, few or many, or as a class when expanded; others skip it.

TGCAGTGCCAGGTCGTCGGCACGCGCGAACACCGGGGAGCTGTTTTTT	CSARSSARANTGELFF	.	many	TRBV20-1	TRBJ2-2
TGCAGTGCCTCCCGGACAGTCGTCCAGCCCCAGCATTTT	CSASRTVVQPQHF	.	many	TRBV20-1	TRBJ1-5
TGTGCCAGCAGCTGGAAAGTAGGACAGGGCGGCTATGGCTACACCTTC	CASSWKVGQGGYGYTF	TRBD1	many	TRBV11-2	TRBJ1-2
TGCGCCAGCAGCCCAGGCAGAACCAACACCGGGGAGCTGTTTTTT	CASSPGRTNTGELFF	.	many	TRBV5-1	TRBJ2-2
TGTGCCGCAGGCCGGTCCCGGGACAGAAGCTGGAACGGGGAGCTGTTTTTT	CAAGRSRDRSWNGELFF	TRBD1	many	TRBV6-4	TRBJ2-2
TGTGCCAGCAGCGTGGAAGAGACCCAGTACTTC	CASSVEETQYF	.	many	TRBV28	TRBJ2-5
TGTGCCAGCAGCCCCTGGGGGAGGGGTCTGAACACTGAAGCTTTCTTT	CASSPWGRGLNTEAFF	.	few	TRBV11-1	TRBJ1-1
TGTGCCAGCAGCCAAGTGATGGGACAAGGGGGCACCTACGAGCAGTACTTC	CASSQVMGQGGTYEQYF	TRBD1	.	TRBV3-1	TRBJ2-7
TGTGCCAGCAGGGCCCGGGGCCTGGCCGGCAATCAGCCCCAGCATTTT	CASRARGLAGNQPQHF	.	few	TRBV12-3/TRBV12-4	TRBJ1-5
TGTGCCTCTGCGGGGGAGGGCGGAGAGGCCATTTCACCCCTCCACTTT	CASAGEGGEAISPLHF	.	many	TRBV12-3/TRBV12-4	TRBJ1-6
TGTGCCAGCAGCCACTCAGGGGTAGGCTACACCTTC	CASSHSGVGYTF	.	many	TRBV11-2	TRBJ1-2
TGTGCCAGCAGTTTTGCCCTTGCCAGCAATCAGCCCCAGCATTTT	CASSFALASNQPQHF	.	many	TRBV28	TRBJ1-5
TGTGCTAGTGGTTTGGGGCTGGGAGGGATCTATGGCTACACCTTC	CASGLGLGGIYGYTF	.	many	TRBV12-5	TRBJ1-2
TGTGCCAGCAGTGAAAGGCGGGCAGGGCTGGAGACCCAGTACTTC	CASSERRAGLETQYF	.	many	TRBV2	TRBJ2-5
TGTGCCAGGGAGGCGCTTACTTGGAACACTGAAGCTTTCTTT	CAREALTWNTEAFF	.	few	TRBV2	TRBJ1-1
TGTGCCAGCAGTCCCGCGGGCACCGTCCTGGAGCAGTACTTC	CASSPAGTVLEQYF	.	.	TRBV6-1	TRBJ2-7
TGTGCCTGGAGTTCGGGGGCGACAGCGAACACCGGGGAGCTGTTTTTT	CAWSSGATANTGELFF	.	.	TRBV30	TRBJ2-2
TGTGCCAGCAATTTAGACAGGGCAGGATACGAGCAGTACTTC	CASNLDRAGYEQYF	TRBD1	many	TRBV12-3/TRBV12-4	TRBJ2-7
TGTGCCAGTTCCAGAGACAGGGTCGGCGCTGGCTACACCTTC	CASSRDRVGAGYTF	TRBD1	many	TRBV7-2	TRBJ1-2
TGCAGTGCTAAGGGGCCTAATTCACCCCTCCACTTT	CSAKGPNSPLHF	.	many	TRBV20-1	TRBJ1-6